This T cell receptor beta chain comes out of a study of T cells after yellow fever vaccination. V lost 6 bases, J lost 2 bases, and 7 bases stayed unmatched. CDR3 length: 15 amino acids. CDR1 and CDR2 from the germline V gene are SNHLY and FYNNEI. Template-switching 5'RACE yielded the TCR cDNA; a universal primer site and UMIs were added in the process. TCRdb called the 5' RACE reads again in MiXCR, with one record for every CDR3 protein. The sample yields about 300,000 distinct CDR3 sequences, about 6.6% seen once. For this clonotype: The target antigen is unknown.

Study-wide results and caveats: A small share of clonotypes appeared in both CD4 and CD8 compartments. Most primary-vaccination clones reappeared after the booster (approximately 95% CD4, about 88% CD8). Abundant contaminating clonotypes from the bulk population could appear in FACS-sorted repertoires.

The sequence came from a man aged 18 to 30 who received the YFV17D yellow fever vaccine. V is TRBV2 and J is TRBJ2-7; TRBD2 aligns across 10 bases. The specimen comprised PBMCs, sampled about 41 days after the first yellow fever vaccination. The DNA of the CDR3 is TGTGCCAGCAGGACCCCTAGCGGGGGCCCCTACGAGCAGTACTTC. Translation: CASRTPSGGPYEQYF.